These T cell receptor beta chains were read from a single sample in a study of blood T cell repertoires in COVID-19. Libraries were prepared by immunoSEQ multiplex PCR; TCRdb keeps only in-frame clonotypes and omits some of them. The table lists approximately 150,000 clones, about 87% of them singletons. Material: peripheral blood. The receptors originated from a woman older than 75 with COVID-19, enrolled during active disease. Both conserved end residues are part of each CDR3. A D gene is named only where the DNA matches it firmly. A row's size may be missing; if present it is once, few, many or a size class.

j_call v_call clone_size d_call cdr3_aa cdr3_nt
TRBJ1-2 TRBV28 few NA CASSAGANYGYTF TGTGCCAGCTCCGCCGGGGCTAACTATGGCTACACCTTC
TRBJ1-5 TRBV28 NA NA CASSSQGSGSNQPQHF TGTGCCAGCAGTTCACAGGGTTCTGGGAGCAATCAGCCCCAGCATTTT
TRBJ2-1 TRBV12-5 NA TRBD2 CASADTNPERLAGAAYNEQFF TGTGCTAGTGCCGATACCAACCCCGAAAGACTAGCGGGGGCAGCCTACAATGAGCAGTTCTTC
TRBJ2-1 TRBV19 NA TRBD2 CASSVLAGGTNEQFF TGTGCCAGTAGTGTACTAGCGGGGGGCACGAATGAGCAGTTCTTC
TRBJ2-1 TRBV12-3/TRBV12-4 NA NA CASWQNSEQFF TGTGCCAGCTGGCAAAACAGTGAGCAGTTCTTC
TRBJ1-2 TRBV19 NA NA CASSIDIWTGRGGYTF TGTGCCAGTAGTATAGATATTTGGACTGGCAGGGGTGGCTACACCTTC
TRBJ1-4 TRBV3-1/TRBV3-2 NA TRBD1 CASSLRPGQGVQNEKLFF TGTGCCAGCAGCCTGCGGCCGGGACAGGGGGTTCAAAATGAAAAACTGTTTTTT
TRBJ2-2 TRBV20-1 NA NA CSASLVTPGELFF TGCAGTGCTAGTCTAGTGACTCCCGGGGAGCTGTTTTTT
TRBJ1-1 TRBV14 NA TRBD1 CASSQGQGPSAFF TGTGCCAGCAGCCAAGGACAGGGGCCAAGCGCTTTCTTT
TRBJ1-4 TRBV7-9 NA NA CASSARVTNEKLFF TGTGCCAGCAGCGCCCGGGTCACTAATGAAAAACTGTTTTTT
TRBJ1-2 TRBV28 NA NA CASSYEGVRGYTF TGTGCCAGCAGTTACGAGGGAGTGCGCGGCTACACCTTC
TRBJ2-7 TRBV11-3 NA TRBD1 CASSPGDSPYEQYF TGTGCCAGCAGCCCCGGGGACAGTCCCTACGAGCAGTACTTC
TRBJ2-1 TRBV4-3 NA TRBD2 CASSQLSGRGEQFF TGCGCCAGCAGCCAATTAAGCGGGAGAGGTGAGCAGTTCTTC
TRBJ2-1 TRBV19 NA TRBD2 CASRPTSGRSYEQFF TGTGCCAGTAGGCCGACTAGCGGGAGGAGCTATGAGCAGTTCTTC
TRBJ2-7 TRBV4-1 once TRBD1 CASSQDSGTGSYEQYF TGCGCCAGCAGCCAAGACTCGGGGACAGGGTCTTACGAGCAGTACTTC
TRBJ1-4 TRBV14 NA NA CASSRATNEKLFF TGTGCCAGCAGCCGAGCAACTAATGAAAAACTGTTTTTT
TRBJ1-4 TRBV7-9 NA NA CASSPGRGNEKLFF TGTGCCAGCAGCCCAGGCAGGGGAAATGAAAAACTGTTTTTT
TRBJ2-3 TRBV7-6 NA TRBD2 CASSAGLAGDGTDTQYF TGTGCCAGCAGCGCCGGACTAGCGGGAGATGGGACAGATACGCAGTATTTT
TRBJ1-5 TRBV19 NA NA CASSTHGGSNQPQHF TGTGCCAGTAGCACTCATGGCGGGAGCAATCAGCCCCAGCATTTT
TRBJ2-7 TRBV7-2 NA TRBD2 CASSALAGGPLNEQYF TGTGCCAGCAGCGCCCTTGCGGGAGGGCCCTTGAACGAGCAGTACTTC
TRBJ2-1 TRBV4-1 NA NA CASSQDGRDFEQFF TGCGCCAGCAGCCAAGACGGCAGGGATTTTGAGCAGTTCTTC
TRBJ1-5 TRBV4-3 NA NA CASSHWKGSNQPQHF TGCGCCAGCAGCCATTGGAAGGGGAGCAATCAGCCCCAGCATTTT
TRBJ2-3 TRBV5-1 NA TRBD1 CASSPQGARDTQYF TGCGCCAGCAGCCCCCAGGGGGCGCGGGATACGCAGTATTTT
TRBJ1-4 TRBV2 NA TRBD1 CASMGQSNEKLFF TGTGCCAGCATGGGACAGTCTAATGAAAAACTGTTTTTT
TRBJ2-7 TRBV16 NA TRBD2 CASSQSASGSEQYF TGTGCCAGCAGCCAATCTGCTAGCGGGAGCGAGCAGTACTTC
TRBJ2-7 TRBV4-2 NA TRBD1 CASSQDPGQPYEQYF TGTGCCAGCAGCCAAGACCCGGGACAGCCCTACGAGCAGTACTTC
TRBJ1-2 TRBV28 NA NA CASSFNNYGYTF TGTGCCAGCAGTTTTAATAACTATGGCTACACCTTC
TRBJ1-2 TRBV5-6 NA TRBD1 CASRRDSYGYTF TGTGCCAGCAGGAGGGACAGCTATGGCTACACCTTC
TRBJ2-7 TRBV6-2/TRBV6-3 NA TRBD1 CASSLQGIYEQYF TGTGCCAGCAGCCTACAGGGGATATACGAGCAGTACTTC
TRBJ2-1 TRBV5-1 NA TRBD1 CASSGPTGIGNNEQFF TGCGCCAGCAGCGGACCGACAGGGATAGGCAACAATGAGCAGTTCTTC
TRBJ2-2 TRBV27 NA NA CARTPTSLNTGELFF TGTGCCAGAACCCCGACTAGTCTCAACACCGGGGAGCTGTTTTTT
TRBJ1-2 TRBV6-1 NA NA CASSESSTGGYTF TGTGCCAGCAGTGAGTCTTCGACCGGGGGCTACACCTTC
TRBJ1-4 TRBV7-2 NA TRBD1 CASSQGQGGEKLFF TGTGCCAGCAGCCAAGGGCAGGGGGGTGAAAAACTGTTTTTT
TRBJ1-5 TRBV4-1 NA TRBD1 CASSQGDRDQPQHF TGCGCCAGCAGCCAAGGGGACAGAGATCAGCCCCAGCATTTT
TRBJ1-1 TRBV6-5 NA NA CASSYDRSEAFF TGTGCCAGCAGTTACGACAGGAGTGAAGCTTTCTTT
TRBJ2-1 TRBV28 NA TRBD1 CASRWTGVGSNEQFF TGTGCCAGCAGGTGGACAGGGGTGGGTTCCAATGAGCAGTTCTTC
TRBJ1-6 TRBV18 NA NA CASSPQPVAVNSPLHF TGTGCCAGCTCACCACAACCCGTAGCGGTGAATTCACCCCTCCACTTT
TRBJ2-7 TRBV6-1 NA NA CASSEGAGLNF TGTGCCAGCAGTGAAGGGGCAGGCTTGAACTTC
TRBJ1-1 TRBV9 NA NA CASSVFAGTEAFF TGTGCCAGCAGCGTATTTGCGGGGACTGAAGCTTTCTTT
TRBJ1-5 TRBV19 NA NA CASSLTGPYSNQPQHF TGTGCCAGTAGTTTGACAGGACCTTATAGCAATCAGCCCCAGCATTTT
TRBJ1-3 TRBV7-9 NA NA CASSSRLSTTTAGNTIYF TGTGCCAGCAGCTCCAGACTTTCCACGACCACGGCCGGAAACACCATATATTTT
TRBJ2-7 TRBV3-1/TRBV3-2 few NA CASSQAALSSYEQYF TGTGCCAGCAGCCAAGCCGCCCTGTCTAGCTACGAGCAGTACTTC
TRBJ2-5 TRBV28 NA NA CASSFPGVKETQYF TGTGCCAGCAGTTTCCCCGGAGTAAAAGAGACCCAGTACTTC
TRBJ2-7 TRBV6-5 NA TRBD1 CASRMGQAYEQYF TGTGCCAGCAGAATGGGACAGGCCTACGAGCAGTACTTC
TRBJ1-2 TRBV12-3/TRBV12-4 NA NA CASSYLNYGYTF TGTGCCAGCAGTTATCTTAACTATGGCTACACCTTC
TRBJ2-3 TRBV6-6 once TRBD2 CASSRLAGGPQPGDTQYF TGTGCCAGCAGTCGACTAGCGGGAGGGCCCCAACCAGGAGATACGCAGTATTTT
TRBJ2-3 TRBV7-2 NA TRBD2 CASSLTGLAGGSVTQYF TGTGCCAGCAGCTTAACGGGACTAGCGGGAGGCAGTGTCACGCAGTATTTT
TRBJ2-1 TRBV7-2 NA TRBD2 CASSLDVVSGRDEQFF TGTGCCAGCAGCTTAGACGTGGTTAGCGGGAGGGATGAGCAGTTCTTC
TRBJ2-7 TRBV5-6 NA NA CASRKTGLANSYEQYF TGTGCCAGCAGAAAAACCGGGCTAGCGAATTCGTACGAGCAGTACTTC
TRBJ1-5 TRBV6-6 NA TRBD1 CASSYSTGTNQPQHF TGTGCCAGCAGTTACTCGACAGGGACCAATCAGCCCCAGCATTTT